Detailed here is one TCR beta chain. Its antigen is undetermined. This sample was taken from a study of T cell responses to AZD1222 COVID-19 vaccine. Study findings and constraints: Nearly half of the spike-specific TCRs reportedly recognize variant regions that carry no mutations. Seropositivity was recorded at baseline in only a handful of AZD1222 recipients. The donors showed a predominance of white British ancestry and of females, with possible underestimation of clonal diversity. There were repertoire samples only from the period after the peak T cell response.

Germline V CDR1 and CDR2: SGHTA, FQGTGA. Unmatched junction bases numbered 9, after V lost 2 bases and J lost 6 bases. The length of the CDR3 is 16 residues. The data were produced by immunoSEQ multiplex PCR, yet TCRdb's version contains in-frame clones alone and is incomplete. The sample holds 110,000 to 150,000 clones, over 85% seen once. The genes are TRBV7-3 and TRBJ2-2; 7 bases line up with TRBD2. The starting material was peripheral blood, obtained on day 0 of AZD1222 vaccination. This TCR was sampled from an adult in good health. The CDR3 here is CASSLLGGSDAGELFF. As DNA, the CDR3 is TGTGCCAGCAGCTTATTAGGCGGGAGTGACGCCGGGGAGCTGTTTTTT.